Detailed here is one T cell receptor (beta chain). Its antigen remains unknown. This specimen comes from a study of cytomegalovirus exposure and HLA in healthy donors. Study-level points and caveats: According to the study, roughly 160 TCR beta chains were cytomegalovirus-associated. Earlier analysis found most TCR beta V segments productive about 87% or about 30% of the time.

The V gene's germline CDR1 is PRHDT and CDR2 FYEKMQ (reference sequence). CDR3 length equals 16 residues. V was clipped by 4 bases and J by 2 bases, with 17 bases between them. Primers: 60 Vbeta forward and 13 Jbeta reverse. This table comes from immunoSEQ multiplex PCR, and its TCRdb copy is limited to in-frame clones, with some not included. The table records some 130,000 clones, 77% of them present only once. The sequenced material came from PBMCs. This chain uses TRBV13 with TRBJ1-1; tentative D call: TRBD1 (5 bases). This TCR was sampled from a woman between 40 and 50 years old in good health and CMV-seronegative. Here the CDR3 reads CASSSRPLDRNTEAFF. CDR3 coding DNA: TGTGCCAGCAGCTCCCGCCCGCTTGACAGAAACACTGAAGCTTTCTTT. Full variable domain (rest looked up from reference TRBV13 and TRBJ1-1): AAGVIQSPRHLIKEKRETATLKCYPIPRHDTVYWYQQGPGQDPQFLISFYEKMQSDKGSIPDRFSAQQFSDYHSELNMSSLELGDSALYFCASSSRPLDRNTEAFFGQGTRLTVV.